The subject of this entry is one TCR beta chain. This specimen comes from a study of blood T cell repertoires in COVID-19. Study in general: Samples came from the United States, Italy and Spain, spanning acute and convalescent COVID-19.

The CDR3 consists of 14 residues. V shed 5 bases and J 0 bases; nucleotides not matched to a gene: 2. Germline lookup yields CDR1 MDHEN and CDR2 SYDVKM. As processed by the authors: The authors estimated nucleated cell counts from reference gene primer amplification. The data were produced by immunoSEQ multiplex PCR, yet TCRdb's version contains in-frame clones alone and is incomplete. The V and J calls and clone size are taken from that table; D and trimming were inferred from the DNA. The repertoire has under 250,000 clones, 85% of them found once; the top ten carry approximately 6.3%. The sequence came from an older woman with active or convalescent COVID-19. Sequenced material: peripheral blood. The chain recombines TRBV28 with TRBJ2-3; 7 bases match TRBD1. The CDR3 here is CASSGGQSTDTQYF. CDR3 in DNA: TGTGCCAGCAGTGGGGGACAGAGCACAGATACGCAGTATTTT.